This T cell receptor (beta chain) appears in the sequencing data of a study of early T cells in non-severe SARS-CoV-2 infection. The table lists this clonotype with a few counts. The CDR3 spans 14 residues. From germline, CDR1 is ENHRY and CDR2 SYGVKD. The junction had 8 bases not matched to a gene; V was cut back by 7 bases and J by 5 bases. TCRdb called the 5' RACE reads again in MiXCR, with one record for every CDR3 protein. The sample has more than 95,000 distinct CDR3 sequences, about 15% seen once. V is TRBV10-3 and J is TRBJ2-3, with 8 positions matching TRBD1. This sequence was found in an adult who was a healthcare worker with PCR-confirmed SARS-CoV-2 infection or an uninfected control (not recorded which). The sample consisted of whole blood. CDR3 sequence: CAINLGQGEDTQYF. The CDR3 bases are TGTGCCATCAACCTCGGACAGGGAGAAGATACGCAGTATTTT.